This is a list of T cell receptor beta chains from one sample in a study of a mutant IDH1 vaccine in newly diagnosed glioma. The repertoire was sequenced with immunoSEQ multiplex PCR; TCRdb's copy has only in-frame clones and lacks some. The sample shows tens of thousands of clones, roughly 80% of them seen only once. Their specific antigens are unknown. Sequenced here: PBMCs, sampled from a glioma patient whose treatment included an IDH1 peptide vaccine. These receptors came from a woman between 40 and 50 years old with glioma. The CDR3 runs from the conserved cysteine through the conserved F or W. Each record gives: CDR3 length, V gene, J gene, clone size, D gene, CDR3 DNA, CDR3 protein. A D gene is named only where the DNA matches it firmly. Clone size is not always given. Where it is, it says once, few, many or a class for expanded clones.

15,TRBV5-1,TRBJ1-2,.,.,TGCGCCAGCAGCTTGGAATTAGGGTGGGTCGATGGCTACACCTTC,CASSLELGWVDGYTF
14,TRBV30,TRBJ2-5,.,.,TGTGCCTGCACCGTCGCTCCTTCTGTCGAGACCCAGTACTTC,CACTVAPSVETQYF
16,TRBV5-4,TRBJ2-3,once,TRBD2,TGTGCCAGCAGCCCGGGAGGAGCGGGGGGGACAGATACGCAGTATTTT,CASSPGGAGGTDTQYF
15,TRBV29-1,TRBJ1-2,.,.,TGCAGCGTTGAAGAGCATGGAGGGCCCAACTATGGCTACACCTTC,CSVEEHGGPNYGYTF
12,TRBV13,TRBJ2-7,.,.,TGTGCCAGCAGCTTAAGGGGGTACGAGCAGTACTTC,CASSLRGYEQYF
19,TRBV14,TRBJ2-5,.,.,TGTGCCAGCAGCCAAGGTCACCGGGACCTCAGGGGTGAGGAAGAGACCCAGTACTTC,CASSQGHRDLRGEEETQYF
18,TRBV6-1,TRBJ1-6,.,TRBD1,TGTGCCAGCAGTGAACAACCGACCCCGACAGGGACCAATTCACCCCTCCACTTT,CASSEQPTPTGTNSPLHF
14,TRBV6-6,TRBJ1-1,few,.,TGTGCCAGCAGTCGGGAACCCATGAACACTGAAGCTTTCTTT,CASSREPMNTEAFF
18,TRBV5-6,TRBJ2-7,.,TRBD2,TGTGCCAGCAGCATTCAACCGGGACTAGCGGGGGTGAACTACGAGCAGTACTTC,CASSIQPGLAGVNYEQYF
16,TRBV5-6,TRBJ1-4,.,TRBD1,TGTGCCAGCAGCTTGGTCGACAGGGGCGGCGATGAAAAACTGTTTTTT,CASSLVDRGGDEKLFF
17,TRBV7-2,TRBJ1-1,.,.,TGTGCCAGCAGCTTAAGGGTAGTACAGGGTTGGAACACTGAAGCTTTCTTT,CASSLRVVQGWNTEAFF
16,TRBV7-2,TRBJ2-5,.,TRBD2,TGTGCCAGCAGCCCCCCCCAGCGGGGGGCCCAAGAGACCCAGTACTTC,CASSPPQRGAQETQYF
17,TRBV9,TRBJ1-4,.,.,TGTGCCAGCAGCGTTGGATTGGGAGCAGGAACTAATGAAAAACTGTTTTTT,CASSVGLGAGTNEKLFF
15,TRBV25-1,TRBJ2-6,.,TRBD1,TGTGCCAGCAGTGCGACAGGGACTGGGGCCAACGTCCTGACTTTC,CASSATGTGANVLTF
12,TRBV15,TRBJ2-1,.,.,TGTGCCACCAGCAGATGGGCCGATGAGCAGTTCTTC,CATSRWADEQFF
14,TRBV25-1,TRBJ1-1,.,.,TGTGCCAGCAGTGAATCTACCTCGGGGGCTGAAGCTTTCTTT,CASSESTSGAEAFF
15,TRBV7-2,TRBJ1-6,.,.,TGTGCCAGCAGCTTAGCGGGGGGAGGGGCTTCACCCCTCCACTTT,CASSLAGGGASPLHF
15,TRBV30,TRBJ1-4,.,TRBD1,TGTGCCTGGAGGCGCACCGGGACAGGGATTGAAAAACTGTTTTTT,CAWRRTGTGIEKLFF
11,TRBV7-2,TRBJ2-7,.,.,TGTGCCAGCAGCCCCTTCGGAAGGCAGTACTTC,CASSPFGRQYF
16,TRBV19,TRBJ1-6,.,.,TGTGCCAGTAGTATAGGCTGGGACCCTCCCAATTCACCCCTCCACTTT,CASSIGWDPPNSPLHF
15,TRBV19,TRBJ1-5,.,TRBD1,TGTGCCAGTAGTGTAGGACAGGTAGGCAATCAGCCCCAGCATTTT,CASSVGQVGNQPQHF
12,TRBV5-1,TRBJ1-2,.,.,TGCGCCAGCGGGAGGGGAGGCTATGGCTACACCTTC,CASGRGGYGYTF
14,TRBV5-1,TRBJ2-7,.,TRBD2,TGCGCCAGCAGCTCGACTAGCGGGGGATACGAGCAGTACTTC,CASSSTSGGYEQYF
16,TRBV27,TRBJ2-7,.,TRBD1,TGTGCCAGCAGTAGATACAGGGGCTTTAGCTCCTACGAGCAGTACTTC,CASSRYRGFSSYEQYF
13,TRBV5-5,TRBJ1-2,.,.,TGTGCCAGCGTCACCAACCCAGGGCATGGCTACACCTTC,CASVTNPGHGYTF
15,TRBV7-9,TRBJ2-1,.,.,TGTGCCAGCAGCGCAACGGAGGCTGGAGACAATGAGCAGTTCTTC,CASSATEAGDNEQFF
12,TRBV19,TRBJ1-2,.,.,TGTGCCAGTAGTACCGGGCCTGATGGCTACACCTTC,CASSTGPDGYTF
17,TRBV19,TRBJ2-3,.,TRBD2,TGTGCCAGTGGCCCTTCGGCCGGGGGGTGGAACACAGATACGCAGTATTTT,CASGPSAGGWNTDTQYF
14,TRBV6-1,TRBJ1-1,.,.,TGTGCCAGCAGTGAAGGGGACACGAACACTGAAGCTTTCTTT,CASSEGDTNTEAFF
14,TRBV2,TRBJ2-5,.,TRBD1,TGTGCCAGCAGTCAGACAGGGGGCCGAGAGACCCAGTACTTC,CASSQTGGRETQYF
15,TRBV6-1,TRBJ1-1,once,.,TGTGCCAGCAGTGAATGGGGGGGTATGAACACTGAAGCTTTCTTT,CASSEWGGMNTEAFF
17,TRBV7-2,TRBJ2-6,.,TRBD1,TGTGCCAGCAGCACCCAGACAGGGTATTCTGGGGCCAACGTCCTGACTTTC,CASSTQTGYSGANVLTF
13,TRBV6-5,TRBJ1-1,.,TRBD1,TGTGCCAGCAGGGACAGGGGTTACACTGAAGCTTTCTTT,CASRDRGYTEAFF
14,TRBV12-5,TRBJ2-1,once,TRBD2,TGTGCTAGTGGAACCGGGACTAGATCCAATGAGCAGTTCTTC,CASGTGTRSNEQFF
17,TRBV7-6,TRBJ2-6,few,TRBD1,TGTGCCAGCAGCGCGGACAGGGGGCGGGGTGGGGCCAACGTCCTGACTTTC,CASSADRGRGGANVLTF
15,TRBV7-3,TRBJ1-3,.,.,TGTGCCAGCAGCTTAAGCGGCAGCTCTGGAAACACCATATATTTT,CASSLSGSSGNTIYF
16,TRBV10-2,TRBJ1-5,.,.,TGCGCCAGCAGTGAGCCCTACAGGGTTGGGAATCAGCCCCAGCATTTT,CASSEPYRVGNQPQHF
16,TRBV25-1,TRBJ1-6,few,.,TGTGCCAGCAGCCGGGACTCTGGGGCGGAAAATTCACCCCTCCACTTT,CASSRDSGAENSPLHF
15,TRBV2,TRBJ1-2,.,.,TGTGCCAGCCGGGCCGCGCCTAAAGGTTACTATGGCTACACCTTC,CASRAAPKGYYGYTF
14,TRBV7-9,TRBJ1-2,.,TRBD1,TGTGCCAGCAGTTTAGCGACAGGGGGTGGCGGCTACACCTTC,CASSLATGGGGYTF
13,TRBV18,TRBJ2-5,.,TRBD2,TGTGCCAGCTCACCGGGGGGGACAGAGACCCAGTACTTC,CASSPGGTETQYF
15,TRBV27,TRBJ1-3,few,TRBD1,TGTGCCAGCAGTTCCACAGGGGAAGTGGGAAACACCATATATTTT,CASSSTGEVGNTIYF
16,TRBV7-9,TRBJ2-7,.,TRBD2,TGTGCCAGCAGCCCCCGGATGGGCGGGGGGGACTACGAGCAGTACTTC,CASSPRMGGGDYEQYF
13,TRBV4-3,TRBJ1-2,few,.,TGCGCCAGCAGCCGCGGTCACTCCGTTGGCTACACCTTC,CASSRGHSVGYTF
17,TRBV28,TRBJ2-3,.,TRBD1,TGTGCCAGCAGGGACATCGGACAGGCCATTTACACAGATACGCAGTATTTT,CASRDIGQAIYTDTQYF
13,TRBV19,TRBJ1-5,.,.,TGTGCCAGTAGTCCGCCGGCCTATCAGCCCCAGCATTTT,CASSPPAYQPQHF
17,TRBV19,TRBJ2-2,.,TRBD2,TGTGCCAGTAGCCGGACTAGCGGGGGGATGAACACCGGGGAGCTGTTTTTT,CASSRTSGGMNTGELFF
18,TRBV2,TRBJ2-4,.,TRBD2,TGTGCCAGCAGTGAAAGGGTAGCGGGGGCTGTAGCCAAAAACATTCAGTACTTC,CASSERVAGAVAKNIQYF
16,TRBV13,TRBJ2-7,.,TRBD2,TGTGCCAGCAGCCCTGTCTCTAGCGGGGGGGCCTACGAGCAGTACTTC,CASSPVSSGGAYEQYF
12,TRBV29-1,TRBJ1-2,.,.,TGCAGCGTGTACCGTGGCAGCTATGGCTACACCTTC,CSVYRGSYGYTF
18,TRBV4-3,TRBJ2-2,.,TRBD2,TGCGCCAGCAGCCAAGTGGTTAGCGGGGGTTGGAACACCGGGGAGCTGTTTTTT,CASSQVVSGGWNTGELFF
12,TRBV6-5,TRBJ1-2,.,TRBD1,TGTGCCAGCAGCGACAGGGCTTATGGCTACACCTTC,CASSDRAYGYTF